Following are 27 T cell receptor beta chains from one sample sequenced in a study of T cell changes during pregnancy in multiple sclerosis. The table came from immunoSEQ multiplex PCR; TCRdb's copy has only in-frame clones and leaves some out. The table shows about 73,000 clones, with approximately 92% occurring only once. Here the sequenced sample was peripheral blood, taken in the third trimester of pregnancy. These TCRs come from a female donor in good health, enrolled as a control in a pregnancy study.

This clone appeared a few times. The V call is TRBV6-6, the J call TRBJ2-1; D is unresolved. The CDR3 length is 15 residues. CDR1 MNHNY and CDR2 SVGAGI come from the germline V gene (reference sequence). The V end was cut by 3 bases, the J end by 2 bases, with 11 bases between. The CDR3 DNA sequence: TGTGCCAGCAGTTATGGTCGCGGAGCCTACAATGAGCAGTTCTTC. It specifies CASSYGRGAYNEQFF.

DNA for the CDR3: TGTGCCACCAGCAGAGTTACTAGCGGCCCACCTTTTCTCGAGCAGTACTTC. Amino acid sequence: CATSRVTSGPPFLEQYF. The rearrangement links TRBV15 to TRBJ2-7, with TRBD2 matching over 8 bases. Unmatched junction bases numbered 14, after V lost 1 base and J lost 6 bases. The CDR3 contains 17 residues. CDR1 LNHNV and CDR2 YYDKDF come from the germline V gene (reference sequence).

V gene TRBV27 combines with J gene TRBJ1-6; 8 bases fit TRBD1. The V segment lost 1 base and the J segment 9 bases; nucleotides outside the gene matches: 11. CDR3 length: 17 residues. Germline V CDR1 and CDR2: MNHEY, SMNVEV (reference sequence). The CDR3 DNA reads as TGTGCCAGCAGTTTATTCAAATCTCCCGACAGGGGTTCACCCCTCCACTTT. This translates into CASSLFKSPDRGSPLHF.

The chain employs TRBV19 and TRBJ2-1; the match to TRBD2 covers 10 bases. The CDR3 covers 15 residues. The V segment lost 9 bases and the J segment 4 bases; nucleotides outside the gene matches: 9. Germline V lookup: CDR1 LNHDA, CDR2 SQIVND (reference sequence). The CDR3 loop is CASSPTSGLYNEQFF. The CDR3, as DNA: TGTGCCAGCTCGCCGACTAGCGGGTTATACAATGAGCAGTTCTTC.

V and J are TRBV18 and TRBJ1-4; no clear D gene. The germline V and J ends were trimmed by 4 bases and 4 bases, with 4 bases remaining between them. Germline lookup yields CDR1 KGHSH and CDR2 LQKENI. This CDR3 is 12 amino acids long. This chain's CDR3 is CASSRLNEKLFF. CDR3 nucleotides: TGTGCCAGCTCACGACTTAATGAAAAACTGTTTTTT.

V gene TRBV11-2 combines with J gene TRBJ2-2; 7 bases line up with TRBD2. Trimming took 4 bases from V and 5 from J; bases not matched to a gene: 7. The V gene's germline CDR1 is SGHAT and CDR2 FQNNGV. This CDR3 is built from 15 residues. The CDR3 coding sequence is TGTGCCAGCAGCTCCTGGGAGGGAAATACCGGGGAGCTGTTTTTT. Protein product: CASSSWEGNTGELFF.

V usage is TRBV20-1 and J usage is TRBJ1-1; D not resolved. The length of the CDR3 is 11 residues. Germline V gene sequence: CDR1 DFQATT, CDR2 SNEGSKA (reference sequence). Trimming stripped 5 bases from V and 0 bases from J, with 4 bases between. In nucleotides, the CDR3 is TGCAGTGCTCAGGTGAACACTGAAGCTTTCTTT. It is translated as CSAQVNTEAFF.

The J gene is TRBJ2-7, the V gene TRBV6-5; 7 bases line up with TRBD2. Germline V gene data show CDR1 as MNHEY and CDR2 as SVGAGI. This CDR3 spans 15 amino acids. V shed 5 bases and J 5 bases; nucleotides not matched to a gene: 12. CDR3: CASSNQRDGRNEQYF. The DNA for the CDR3 is TGTGCCAGCAGTAATCAGCGGGACGGGCGGAACGAGCAGTACTTC.

This chain uses TRBV6-5 with TRBJ2-1; 10 bases fit TRBD2. The CDR3 is 15 residues long. Losses at the gene ends were 6 bases for V and 6 bases for J; bases not matched to a gene: 8. Germline V lookup: CDR1 MNHEY, CDR2 SVGAGI. CDR3 residues: CASSLILAGVNEQFF. The CDR3 DNA reads as TGTGCCAGCAGCCTTATCCTAGCGGGGGTCAATGAGCAGTTCTTC.

The V and J genes are TRBV5-6 and TRBJ2-5; maybe TRBD1 (5 bases). CDR3 size: 14 residues. The germline gives CDR1 SGHDT, CDR2 YYEEEE. Trimming shortened V by 4 bases and J by 1 base, and 11 bases separated the two germline ends. CDR3 nucleotides: TGTGCCAGCAGCCCCGACAGATTCCAAGAGACCCAGTACTTC. Its protein is CASSPDRFQETQYF.

The rearrangement links TRBV29-1 to TRBJ1-1; D is unresolved. Germline V gene sequence: CDR1 SQVTM, CDR2 ANQGSEA. The V end was cut by 5 bases, the J end by 5 bases, with 15 bases between. CDR3 size: 13 residues. CDR3 coding DNA: TGCAGCGTTAGCGGGAACAGATGGACTGAAGCTTTCTTT. It translates to CSVSGNRWTEAFF.

The chain links TRBV4-3 to TRBJ2-5, with a tentative D call TRBD2 (5 bases). CDR1 LGHNA and CDR2 YSLEER come from the germline V gene. This CDR3 is 15 amino acids long. The ends were cut back, 5 bases at V and 2 bases at J, with 15 bases in the middle. In DNA form, the CDR3 reads TGCGCCAGCAGCTTCCACTACGAGCGGCAAGAGACCCAGTACTTC. Translation gives CASSFHYERQETQYF.

The chain has TRBV9 and TRBJ1-4, with unresolved D. V was pared by 4 bases and J by 4 bases, with 17 bases between. The V gene's germline CDR1 is SGDLS and CDR2 YYNGEE. The CDR3 is 16 amino acids. In DNA, the CDR3 is TGTGCCAGCAGCCCCTCCCCATTACGGGATAATGAAAAACTGTTTTTT. Its protein is CASSPSPLRDNEKLFF.

The CDR3 spells CASSLWGLAYGELFF. Here the CDR3 DNA reads TGTGCCAGCAGCTTGTGGGGACTAGCGTACGGGGAGCTGTTTTTT. The chain carries TRBV7-2 and TRBJ2-2; 10 bases map to TRBD2. V shed 3 bases and J 7 bases; nucleotides not matched to a gene: 5. The CDR3 is 15 residues long. In germline, CDR1 is SGHTA, CDR2 FQGNSA.

The gene calls are TRBV5-1 and TRBJ2-7; weak D call: TRBD1 (6 bases). The CDR3 spans 14 residues. Trimming removed 4 bases from V and 4 bases from J, with 15 bases in between. Germline CDR1 reads SGHRS; CDR2 reads YFSETQ. The CDR3 region has the DNA TGCGCCAGCAGCACCTCAGGGGTGGGTTACGAGCAGTACTTC. It translates to CASSTSGVGYEQYF.

This clone was counted a single time. The chain has TRBV5-4 and TRBJ2-3; 15 positions match TRBD2. The CDR3 is 15 residues long. V lost 4 bases to trimming and J lost 6 bases; unmatched junction nucleotides: 3. Germline CDR1 is SGHNT and CDR2 is YYREEE (reference sequence). In nucleotides, the CDR3 is TGTGCCAGCAGCGATGGACTAGCGGGAGGGGATACGCAGTATTTT. This codes for CASSDGLAGGDTQYF.

V is TRBV2 and J is TRBJ2-3; 9 bases agree with TRBD2. Germline V gene lookup returns CDR1 SNHLY and CDR2 FYNNEI. J lost 0 bases, V lost 1 base, and 8 bases had no gene match. The CDR3 is 18 amino acids. CDR3 bases: TGTGCCAGCAGTGAAGGAGGGCTAGCGGGATCCAGCACAGATACGCAGTATTTT. It encodes CASSEGGLAGSSTDTQYF.

This clone showed up just once. The chain couples TRBV13 to TRBJ2-7, with D possibly TRBD1 on 6 matching bases. V was cut by 4 bases and J by 0 bases, with 19 bases left in between. The CDR3 loop spans 17 amino acids. Germline CDR1 PRHDT, CDR2 FYEKMQ (reference sequence). CDR3 in DNA: TGTGCCAGCAGCTCCAACGAGCCGGGACACCTCTCCTACGAGCAGTACTTC. Its protein is CASSSNEPGHLSYEQYF. The full variable domain, with the rest looked up from reference TRBV13 and TRBJ2-7, is AAGVIQSPRHLIKEKRETATLKCYPIPRHDTVYWYQQGPGQDPQFLISFYEKMQSDKGSIPDRFSAQQFSDYHSELNMSSLELGDSALYFCASSSNEPGHLSYEQYFGPGTRLTVT.

The chain couples TRBV15 to TRBJ2-1, with TRBD2 as a possible D gene (6 bases). The germline gives CDR1 LNHNV, CDR2 YYDKDF (reference sequence). The CDR3 runs 12 residues. V shed 4 bases and J shed 8 bases, with 9 bases lying between them. CDR3: CATSTVADEQFF. The CDR3 DNA is TGTGCCACCAGCACCGTAGCGGATGAGCAGTTCTTC.

V is TRBV28 and J is TRBJ2-7; 7 bases line up with TRBD1. This CDR3 is built from 16 residues. CDR1 and CDR2 from the germline V gene are MDHEN and SYDVKM. The junction had 11 bases not matched to a gene; V was cut back by 6 bases and J by 0 bases. In DNA form, the CDR3 reads TGTGCCAGCAGACTCGAGGGACAGTTGAACTCCTACGAGCAGTACTTC. This codes for CASRLEGQLNSYEQYF.

The V call is TRBV14, the J call TRBJ2-2, with D maybe TRBD2 (7 bases). Trimming removed 4 bases from V and 0 bases from J, with 15 bases in between. This CDR3 has 17 residues. Germline loops: CDR1 SGHDN, CDR2 FVKESK. The CDR3 DNA reads as TGTGCCAGCAGCCCCTTGGGGGGGGCGACGAACACCGGGGAGCTGTTTTTT. Amino acid sequence: CASSPLGGATNTGELFF.

This rearrangement joins TRBV28 to TRBJ1-1, with TRBD1 as a possible D gene (6 bases). Germline CDR1 is MDHEN and CDR2 is SYDVKM. The V and J ends lost 5 bases and 1 base respectively, with 11 bases between them. CDR3 length: 14 amino acids. The CDR3 loop is CASSTGSWNTEAFF. CDR3 DNA sequence: TGTGCCAGCAGTACAGGGTCATGGAACACTGAAGCTTTCTTT.

The J gene is TRBJ2-2, the V gene TRBV7-2; D is undetermined. The V end was cut by 6 bases, the J end by 6 bases, with 14 bases between. The germline gives CDR1 SGHTA, CDR2 FQGNSA. This CDR3 contains 14 residues. The CDR3 sequence: CASSTIFGPGELFF. The CDR3 region has the DNA TGTGCCAGCAGTACTATTTTTGGTCCCGGGGAGCTGTTTTTT.

This chain links TRBV18 with TRBJ2-1; tentative D call: TRBD2 (7 bases). Trimming took off 6 bases at V and 16 bases at J, with 19 bases between the two ends. The germline gives CDR1 KGHSH, CDR2 LQKENI. This CDR3 comprises 12 residues. The CDR3 here is CASSLGLGGSFF. The CDR3, as DNA: TGTGCCAGCTCTCTCGGACTAGGGGGAAGCTTCTTC.

A single count supports this clone. This chain links TRBV5-4 with TRBJ2-3; TRBD2 matches 8 bases. The CDR3 totals 15 residues. The V and J ends lost 0 bases and 5 bases, in that order; junction bases with no gene match: 5. Germline V CDR1 and CDR2: SGHNT, YYREEE (reference sequence). CDR3 sequence: CASSLDPLAGDTQYF. The CDR3, as DNA: TGTGCCAGCAGCTTGGATCCCCTAGCGGGAGATACGCAGTATTTT.

The rearrangement joins TRBV4-1 to TRBJ1-2, with 7 bases aligning to TRBD1. In germline, CDR1 is MGHRA, CDR2 YSYEKL. The CDR3 sequence is 16 residues long. V dropped 0 bases and J dropped 0; count of bases not matched to a gene: 4. The CDR3 is CASSQDTGTANYGYTF. DNA for the CDR3: TGCGCCAGCAGCCAAGACACCGGGACAGCTAACTATGGCTACACCTTC.

The V call is TRBV29-1, the J call TRBJ2-5, with 9 bases that match TRBD2. CDR1 SQVTM and CDR2 ANQGSEA come from the germline V gene. This CDR3 is built from 14 residues. V lost 7 bases, J lost 5 bases, and 11 bases stayed unmatched. CDR3 nucleotide sequence: TGCAGCGCCTTAGGCGGGAGGGCCCTCGAGACCCAGTACTTC. Protein: CSALGGRALETQYF.